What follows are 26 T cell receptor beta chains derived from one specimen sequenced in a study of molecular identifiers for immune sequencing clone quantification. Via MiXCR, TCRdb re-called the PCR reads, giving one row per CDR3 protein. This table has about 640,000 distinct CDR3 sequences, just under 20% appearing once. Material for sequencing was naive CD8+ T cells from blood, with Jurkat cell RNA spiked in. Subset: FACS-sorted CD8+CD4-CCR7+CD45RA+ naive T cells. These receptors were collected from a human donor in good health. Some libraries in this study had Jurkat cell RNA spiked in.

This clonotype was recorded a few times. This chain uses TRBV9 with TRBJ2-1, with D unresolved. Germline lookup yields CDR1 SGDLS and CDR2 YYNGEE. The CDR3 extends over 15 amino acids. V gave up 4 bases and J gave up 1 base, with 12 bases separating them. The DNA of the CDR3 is TGTGCCAGCAGCCCCCTGGCGATATCCTACAATGAGCAGTTCTTC. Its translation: CASSPLAISYNEQFF. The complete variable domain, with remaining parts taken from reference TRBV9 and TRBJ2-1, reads DSGVTQTPKHLITATGQRVTLRCSPRSGDLSVYWYQQSLDQGLQFLIQYYNGEERAKGNILERFSAQQFPDLHSELNLSSLELGDSALYFCASSPLAISYNEQFFGPGTRLTVL.

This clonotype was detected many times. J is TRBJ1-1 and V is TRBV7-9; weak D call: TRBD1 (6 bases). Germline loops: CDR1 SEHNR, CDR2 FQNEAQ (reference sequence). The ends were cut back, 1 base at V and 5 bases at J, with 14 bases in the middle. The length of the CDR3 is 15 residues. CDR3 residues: CASSLENRVGTEAFF. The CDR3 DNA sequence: TGTGCCAGCAGCTTAGAGAACAGGGTTGGGACTGAAGCTTTCTTT.

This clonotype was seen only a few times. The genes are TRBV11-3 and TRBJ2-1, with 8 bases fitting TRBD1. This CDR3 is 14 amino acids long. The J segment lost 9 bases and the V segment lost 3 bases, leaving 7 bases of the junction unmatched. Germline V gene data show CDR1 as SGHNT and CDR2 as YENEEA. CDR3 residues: CASSFGTGIGEQFF. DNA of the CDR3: TGTGCCAGCAGCTTCGGGACAGGTATCGGTGAGCAGTTCTTC.

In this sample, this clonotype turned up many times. CDR3 loop: CASSLGPGTDTGELFF. In DNA, the CDR3 is TGTGCCAGCAGCTTGGGGCCCGGGACAGACACCGGGGAGCTGTTTTTT. This chain links TRBV5-4 with TRBJ2-2, with TRBD1 identical over 7 bases. Germline CDR1 and CDR2: SGHNT and YYREEE (reference sequence). The ends lost 0 bases at V and 3 bases at J; junction bases unmatched: 5. The CDR3 runs to 16 residues.

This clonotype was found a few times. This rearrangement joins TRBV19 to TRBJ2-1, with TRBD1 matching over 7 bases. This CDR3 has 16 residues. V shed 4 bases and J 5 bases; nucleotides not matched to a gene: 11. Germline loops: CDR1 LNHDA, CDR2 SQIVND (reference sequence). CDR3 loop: CASSTPTGALDNEQFF. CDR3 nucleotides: TGTGCCAGTAGTACCCCCACAGGGGCCCTTGACAATGAGCAGTTCTTC.

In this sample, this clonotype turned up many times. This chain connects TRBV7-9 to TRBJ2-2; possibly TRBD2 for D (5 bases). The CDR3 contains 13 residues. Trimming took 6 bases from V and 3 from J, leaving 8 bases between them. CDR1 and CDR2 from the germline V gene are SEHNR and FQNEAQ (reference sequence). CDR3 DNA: TGTGCCAGCAGAAGGGAGTACACCGGGGAGCTGTTTTTT. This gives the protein CASRREYTGELFF.

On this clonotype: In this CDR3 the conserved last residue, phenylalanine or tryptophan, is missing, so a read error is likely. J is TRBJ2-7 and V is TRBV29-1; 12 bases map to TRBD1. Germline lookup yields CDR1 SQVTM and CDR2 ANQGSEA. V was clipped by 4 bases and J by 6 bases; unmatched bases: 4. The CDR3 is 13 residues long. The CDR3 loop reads CSVVGQGASEQYL. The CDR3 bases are TGCAGCGTTGTGGGACAGGGGGCTTCCGAGCAGTACCTC.

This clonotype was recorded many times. The DNA for the CDR3 is TGCGCCAGCAGCCAGGAAGATACGGGCGACTCCTACGAGCAGTACTTC. The encoded protein is CASSQEDTGDSYEQYF. V and J are TRBV5-1 and TRBJ2-7, with D uncertain. The CDR3 has 16 residues. The V gene lost 4 bases and the J gene lost 0 bases, with 17 bases spanning the gap. Per germline, CDR1 SGHRS and CDR2 YFSETQ. Full variable domain (outside the CDR3, taken from reference TRBV5-1 and TRBJ2-7): KAGVTQTPRYLIKTRGQQVTLSCSPISGHRSVSWYQQTPGQGLQFLFEYFSETQRNKGNFPGRFSGRQFSNSRSEMNVSTLELGDSALYLCASSQEDTGDSYEQYFGPGTRLTVT.

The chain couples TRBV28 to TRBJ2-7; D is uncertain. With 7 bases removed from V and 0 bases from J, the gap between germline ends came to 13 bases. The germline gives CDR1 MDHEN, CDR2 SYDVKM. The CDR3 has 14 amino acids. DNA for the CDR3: TGTGCCAGCACCGTAGGAACGGCCTCCTACGAGCAGTACTTC. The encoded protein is CASTVGTASYEQYF.

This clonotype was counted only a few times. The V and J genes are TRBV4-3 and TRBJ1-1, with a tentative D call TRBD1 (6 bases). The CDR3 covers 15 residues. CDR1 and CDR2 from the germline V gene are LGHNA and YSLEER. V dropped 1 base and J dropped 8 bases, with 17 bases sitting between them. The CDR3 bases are TGCGCCAGCAGCCAAGTTTATGGGGGCCCATTAGAAGCTTTCTTT. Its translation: CASSQVYGGPLEAFF.

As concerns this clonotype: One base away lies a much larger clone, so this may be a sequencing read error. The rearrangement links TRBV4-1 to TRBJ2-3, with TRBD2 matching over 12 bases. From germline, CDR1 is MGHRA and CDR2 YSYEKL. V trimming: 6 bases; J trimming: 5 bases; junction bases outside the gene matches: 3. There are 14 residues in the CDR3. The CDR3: CASRRLAGEDTQYF. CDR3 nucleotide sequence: TGCGCCAGCAGGCGACTAGCGGGAGAAGATACGCAGTATTTT.

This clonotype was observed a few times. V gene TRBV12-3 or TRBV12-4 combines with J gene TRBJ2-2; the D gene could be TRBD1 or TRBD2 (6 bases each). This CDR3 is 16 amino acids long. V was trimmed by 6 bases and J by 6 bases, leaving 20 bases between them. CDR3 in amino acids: CASRTSGVAEAGELFF. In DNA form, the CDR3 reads TGTGCCAGCAGAACGTCAGGGGTAGCGGAGGCCGGGGAGCTGTTTTTT.

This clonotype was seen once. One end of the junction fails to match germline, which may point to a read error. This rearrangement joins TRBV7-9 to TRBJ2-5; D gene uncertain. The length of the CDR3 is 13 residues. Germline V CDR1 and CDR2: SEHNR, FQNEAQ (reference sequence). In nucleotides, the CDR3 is TGTGCCAGCAGCCTCCCGGGCCAAGAGACCCAGCACTTC. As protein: CASSLPGQETQHF.

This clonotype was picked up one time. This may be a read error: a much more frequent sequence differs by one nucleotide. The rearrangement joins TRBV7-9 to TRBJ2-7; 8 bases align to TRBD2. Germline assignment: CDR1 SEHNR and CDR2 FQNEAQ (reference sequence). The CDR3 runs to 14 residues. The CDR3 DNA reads TGTGCCGGCAGCTTAACTAATAGCGGGAACGAGCAGTACTTC. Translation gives CAGSLTNSGNEQYF.

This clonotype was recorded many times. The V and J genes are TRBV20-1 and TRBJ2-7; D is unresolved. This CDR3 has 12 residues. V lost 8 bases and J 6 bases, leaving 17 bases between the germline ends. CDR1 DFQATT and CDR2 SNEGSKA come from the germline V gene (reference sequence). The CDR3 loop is CSPKPSGTEQYF. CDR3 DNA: TGCAGTCCGAAGCCCTCCGGAACCGAGCAGTACTTC.

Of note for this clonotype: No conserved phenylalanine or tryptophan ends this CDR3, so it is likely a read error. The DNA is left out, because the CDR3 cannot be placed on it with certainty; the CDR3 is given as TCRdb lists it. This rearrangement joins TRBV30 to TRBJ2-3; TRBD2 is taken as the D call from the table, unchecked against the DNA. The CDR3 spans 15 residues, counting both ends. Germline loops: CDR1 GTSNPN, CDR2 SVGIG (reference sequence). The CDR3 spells CAWSVRAGGLDTRYL.

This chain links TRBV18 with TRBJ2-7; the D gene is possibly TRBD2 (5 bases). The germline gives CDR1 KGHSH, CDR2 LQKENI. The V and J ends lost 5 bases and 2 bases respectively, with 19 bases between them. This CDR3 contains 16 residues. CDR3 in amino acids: CASSVTSLTAPYEQYF. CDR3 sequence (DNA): TGTGCCAGCTCAGTCACTAGTTTGACGGCCCCCTACGAGCAGTACTTC.

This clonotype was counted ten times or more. CDR3 sequence reads: CASSQDRWVTGANVLTF. Written as DNA, the CDR3 is TGCGCCAGCAGCCAAGATAGATGGGTAACTGGGGCCAACGTCCTGACTTTC. This chain uses TRBV4-3 with TRBJ2-6; D call uncertain. The CDR3 is 17 residues long. V lost 0 bases and J lost 2, with 11 bases in between. Germline CDR1 is LGHNA and CDR2 is YSLEER.

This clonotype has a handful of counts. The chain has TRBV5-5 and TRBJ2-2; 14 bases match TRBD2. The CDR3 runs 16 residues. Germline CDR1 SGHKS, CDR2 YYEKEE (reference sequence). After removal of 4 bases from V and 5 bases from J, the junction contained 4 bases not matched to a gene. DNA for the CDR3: TGTGCCAGCAGCGTGAGACTAGCGGGAGGGACCGGGGAGCTGTTTTTT. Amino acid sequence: CASSVRLAGGTGELFF. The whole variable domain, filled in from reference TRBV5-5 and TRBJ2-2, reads DAGVTQSPTHLIKTRGQQVTLRCSPISGHKSVSWYQQVLGQGPQFIFQYYEKEERGRGNFPDRFSARQFPNYSSELNVNALLLGDSALYLCASSVRLAGGTGELFFGEGSRLTVL.

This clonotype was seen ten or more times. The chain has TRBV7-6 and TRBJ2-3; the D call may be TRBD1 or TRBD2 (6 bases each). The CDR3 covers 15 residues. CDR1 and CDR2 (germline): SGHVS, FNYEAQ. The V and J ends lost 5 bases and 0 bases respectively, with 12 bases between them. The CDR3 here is CASSPGGGSTDTQYF. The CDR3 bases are TGTGCCAGCAGCCCCGGAGGGGGGAGCACAGATACGCAGTATTTT.

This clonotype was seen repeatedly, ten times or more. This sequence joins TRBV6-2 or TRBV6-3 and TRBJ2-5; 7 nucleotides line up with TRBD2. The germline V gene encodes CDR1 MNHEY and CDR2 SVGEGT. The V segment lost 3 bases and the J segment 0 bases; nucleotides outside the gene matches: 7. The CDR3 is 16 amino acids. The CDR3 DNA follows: TGTGCCAGCAGTTATCGGCTAGCGGACTACCAAGAGACCCAGTACTTC. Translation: CASSYRLADYQETQYF.

CDR3 sequence (DNA): TGTGCCAGCAGCTCGAGATGGGGACCGTCGGGGGAGACCCAGTACTTC. This encodes CASSSRWGPSGETQYF. The chain links TRBV5-5 to TRBJ2-5; the D call may be TRBD1 or TRBD2 (5 bases each). The CDR3 has 16 amino acids. Germline CDR1 reads SGHKS; CDR2 reads YYEKEE (reference sequence). V was clipped by 3 bases and J by 5 bases, with 20 bases between them.

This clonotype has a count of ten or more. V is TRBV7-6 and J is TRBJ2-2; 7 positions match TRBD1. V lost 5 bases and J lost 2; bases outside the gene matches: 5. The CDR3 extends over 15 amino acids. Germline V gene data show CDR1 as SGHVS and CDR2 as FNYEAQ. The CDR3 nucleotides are TGTGCCAGCAGCCTAGGGACAGAAAACACCGGGGAGCTGTTTTTT. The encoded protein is CASSLGTENTGELFF.

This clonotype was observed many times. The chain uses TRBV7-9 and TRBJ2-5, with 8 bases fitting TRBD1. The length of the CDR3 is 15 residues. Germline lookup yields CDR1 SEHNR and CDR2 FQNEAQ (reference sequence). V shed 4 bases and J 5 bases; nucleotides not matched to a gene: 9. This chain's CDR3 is CASSSRTGLEETQYF. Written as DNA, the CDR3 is TGTGCCAGCAGCTCGCGGACAGGGCTGGAGGAGACCCAGTACTTC.

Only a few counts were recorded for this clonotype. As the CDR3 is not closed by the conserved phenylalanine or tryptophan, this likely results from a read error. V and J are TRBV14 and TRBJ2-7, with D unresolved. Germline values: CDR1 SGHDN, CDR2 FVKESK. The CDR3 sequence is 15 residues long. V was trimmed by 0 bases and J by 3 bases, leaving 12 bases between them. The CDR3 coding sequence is TGTGCCAGCAGCCAAGATCGGTTCCTTAACTACGAGCAGTACTCC. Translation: CASSQDRFLNYEQYS.

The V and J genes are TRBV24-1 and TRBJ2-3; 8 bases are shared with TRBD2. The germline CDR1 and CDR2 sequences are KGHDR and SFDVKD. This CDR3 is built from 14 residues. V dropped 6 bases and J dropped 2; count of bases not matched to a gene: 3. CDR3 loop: CATSKRGLTDTQYF. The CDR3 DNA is TGTGCCACCAGTAAGCGGGGGCTCACAGATACGCAGTATTTT.